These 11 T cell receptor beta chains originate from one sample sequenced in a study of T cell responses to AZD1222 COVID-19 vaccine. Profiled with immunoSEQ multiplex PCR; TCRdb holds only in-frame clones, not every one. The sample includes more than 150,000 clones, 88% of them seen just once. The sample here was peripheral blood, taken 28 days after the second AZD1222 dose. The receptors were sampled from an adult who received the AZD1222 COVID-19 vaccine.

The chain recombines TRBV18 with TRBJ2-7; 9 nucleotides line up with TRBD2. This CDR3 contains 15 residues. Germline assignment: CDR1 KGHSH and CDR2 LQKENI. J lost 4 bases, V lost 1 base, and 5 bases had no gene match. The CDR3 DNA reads TGTGCCAGCTCACCACAGCGGGAGGCGGCTTACGAGCAGTACTTC. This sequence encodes CASSPQREAAYEQYF.

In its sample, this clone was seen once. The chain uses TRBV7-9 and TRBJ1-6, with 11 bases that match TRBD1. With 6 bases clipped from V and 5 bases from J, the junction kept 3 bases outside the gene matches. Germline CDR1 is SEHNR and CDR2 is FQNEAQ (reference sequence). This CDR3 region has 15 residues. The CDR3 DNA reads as TGTGCCAGCAGATCGGACAGGGGGCATAATTCACCCCTCCACTTT. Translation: CASRSDRGHNSPLHF.

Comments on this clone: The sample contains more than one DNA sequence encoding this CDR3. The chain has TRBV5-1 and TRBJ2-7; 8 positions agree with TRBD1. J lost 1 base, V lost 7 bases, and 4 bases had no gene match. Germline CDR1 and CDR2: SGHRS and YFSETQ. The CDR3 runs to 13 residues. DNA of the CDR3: TGCGCCAGCTCGACAGGGGCGTCCTACGAGCAGTACTTC. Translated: CASSTGASYEQYF. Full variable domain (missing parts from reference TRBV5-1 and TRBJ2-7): KAGVTQTPRYLIKTRGQQVTLSCSPISGHRSVSWYQQTPGQGLQFLFEYFSETQRNKGNFPGRFSGRQFSNSRSEMNVSTLELGDSALYLCASSTGASYEQYFGPGTRLTVT.

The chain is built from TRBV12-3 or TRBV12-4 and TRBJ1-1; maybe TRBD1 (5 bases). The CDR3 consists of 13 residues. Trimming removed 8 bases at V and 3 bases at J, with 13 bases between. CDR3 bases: TGTGCCAGCTCCCGGGGGGGGGACACTGAAGCTTTCTTT. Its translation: CASSRGGDTEAFF.

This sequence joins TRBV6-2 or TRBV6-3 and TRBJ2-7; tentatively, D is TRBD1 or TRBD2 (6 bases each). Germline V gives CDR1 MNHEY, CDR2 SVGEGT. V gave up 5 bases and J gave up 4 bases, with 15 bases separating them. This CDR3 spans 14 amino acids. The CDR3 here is CASSRLGGPYEQYF. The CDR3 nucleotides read TGTGCCAGCAGTAGACTAGGGGGACCTTACGAGCAGTACTTC.

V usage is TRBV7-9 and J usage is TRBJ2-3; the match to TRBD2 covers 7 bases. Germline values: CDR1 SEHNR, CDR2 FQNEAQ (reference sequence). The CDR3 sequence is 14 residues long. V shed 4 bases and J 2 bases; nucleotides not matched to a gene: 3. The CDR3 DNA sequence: TGTGCCAGCAGCTGGGGGGGAACCACAGATACGCAGTATTTT. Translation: CASSWGGTTDTQYF. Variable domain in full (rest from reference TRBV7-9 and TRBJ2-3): DTGVSQNPRHKITKRGQNVTFRCDPISEHNRLYWYRQTLGQGPEFLTYFQNEAQLEKSRLLSDRFSAERPKGSFSTLEIQRTEQGDSAMYLCASSWGGTTDTQYFGPGTRLTVL.

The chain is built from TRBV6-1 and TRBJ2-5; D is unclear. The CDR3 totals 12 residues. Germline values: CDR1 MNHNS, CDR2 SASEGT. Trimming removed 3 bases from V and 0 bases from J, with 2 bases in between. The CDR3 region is CASSDDQETQYF. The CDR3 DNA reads TGTGCCAGCAGTGACGACCAAGAGACCCAGTACTTC.

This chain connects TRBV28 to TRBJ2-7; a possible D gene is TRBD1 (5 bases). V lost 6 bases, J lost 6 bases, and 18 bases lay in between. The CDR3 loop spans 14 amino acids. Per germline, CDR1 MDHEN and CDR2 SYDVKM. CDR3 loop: CASSLPVGRGEQYF. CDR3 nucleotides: TGTGCCAGCAGCCTCCCGGTGGGAAGGGGCGAGCAGTACTTC.

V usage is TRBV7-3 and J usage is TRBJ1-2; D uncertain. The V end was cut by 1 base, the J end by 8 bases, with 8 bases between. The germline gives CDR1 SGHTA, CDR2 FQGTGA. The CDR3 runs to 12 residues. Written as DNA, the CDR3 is TGTGCCAGCAGCTTAAATGGGGAGGGCTACACCTTC. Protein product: CASSLNGEGYTF. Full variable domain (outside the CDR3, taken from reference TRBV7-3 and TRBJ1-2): GAGVSQTPSNKVTEKGKYVELRCDPISGHTALYWYRQSLGQGPEFLIYFQGTGAADDSGLPNDRFFAVRPEGSVSTLKIQRTERGDSAVYLCASSLNGEGYTFGSGTRLTVV.

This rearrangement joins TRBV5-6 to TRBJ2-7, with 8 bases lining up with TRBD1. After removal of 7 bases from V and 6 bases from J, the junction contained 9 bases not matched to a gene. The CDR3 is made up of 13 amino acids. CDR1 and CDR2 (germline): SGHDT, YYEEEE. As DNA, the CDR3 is TGTGCCAGCCGACCACAGGGGGGAGGCGAGCAGTACTTC. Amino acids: CASRPQGGGEQYF.

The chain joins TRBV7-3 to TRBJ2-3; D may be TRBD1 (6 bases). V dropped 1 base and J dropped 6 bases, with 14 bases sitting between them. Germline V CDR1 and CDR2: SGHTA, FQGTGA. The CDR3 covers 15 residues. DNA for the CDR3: TGTGCCAGCAGCTTAATATGGGGGCAAGCCGATACGCAGTATTTT. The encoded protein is CASSLIWGQADTQYF.